Presented here are 13 T cell receptor beta chains from one specimen sequenced in a study of identical twins. A single record per CDR3 protein comes from TCRdb applying MiXCR to the 5' RACE reads. The sample shows about 490,000 distinct CDR3 sequences, nearly 15% of them seen only once. This sample was shared with a second study, whose subject was yellow fever vaccine responses in identical twins.

The sample taken for sequencing was CD4+ T cells sorted from blood. The receptors here all came from a young woman in good health.

The chain carries TRBV29-1 and TRBJ1-2, with D possibly being TRBD1 (5 bases). Germline V lookup: CDR1 SQVTM, CDR2 ANQGSEA. The V and J ends lost 3 bases and 7 bases respectively, with 21 bases between them. The CDR3 is 15 residues long. CDR3 in DNA: TGCAGCGTTGATGGTAGGACCAACACGGGGCCTGGCTACACCTTC. This codes for CSVDGRTNTGPGYTF.

The chain joins TRBV5-1 to TRBJ1-1; weak D call: TRBD1 (6 bases). Trimming removed 3 bases at V and 2 bases at J, with 11 bases between. CDR1 is SGHRS and CDR2 is YFSETQ in the germline V gene. CDR3 length: 14 amino acids. CDR3 sequence reads: CASSSTGINTEAFF. The CDR3, as DNA: TGCGCCAGCAGCTCAACAGGGATAAACACTGAAGCTTTCTTT.

This chain uses TRBV29-1 with TRBJ2-2; weak D call: TRBD2 (5 bases). The germline CDR1 and CDR2 sequences are SQVTM and ANQGSEA. V shed 5 bases and J shed 6 bases, with 10 bases lying between them. There are 12 residues in the CDR3. The CDR3 DNA reads as TGCAGCGTTAACCCCGGGGCCGGGGAGCTGTTTTTT. Its protein product is CSVNPGAGELFF.

The V call is TRBV20-1, the J call TRBJ2-1; 8 bases map to TRBD2. The CDR3 totals 14 residues. With 6 bases clipped from V and 7 bases from J, the junction kept 11 bases outside the gene matches. CDR1 DFQATT and CDR2 SNEGSKA come from the germline V gene (reference sequence). CDR3 bases: TGCAGTGCCAATCTAGCGGGCGCCGGGAATGAGCAGTTCTTC. Translated: CSANLAGAGNEQFF.

The chain couples TRBV20-1 to TRBJ2-3, with 13 bases that match TRBD2. V dropped 6 bases and J dropped 3; count of bases not matched to a gene: 6. The CDR3 is made up of 15 amino acids. Germline V lookup: CDR1 DFQATT, CDR2 SNEGSKA (reference sequence). This CDR3 reads CSAEGLAGRTDTQYF. CDR3 DNA: TGCAGTGCCGAGGGACTAGCGGGAAGAACAGATACGCAGTATTTT.

V usage is TRBV12-3 or TRBV12-4 and J usage is TRBJ2-7; D perhaps matches TRBD1 (6 bases). CDR3 length: 15 amino acids. V shed 7 bases and J shed 6 bases, with 22 bases lying between them. The chain's CDR3 is CASTTRQGNLCEQYV. Here the CDR3 DNA reads TGTGCCAGCACCACCCGGCAGGGGAATCTCTGCGAGCAGTACGTC.

This clonotype was observed a handful of times. The CDR3 loop is CASSLGLDLGTQYF. For the CDR3, the DNA is TGTGCCAGCAGCCTGGGACTAGACCTCGGTACGCAGTATTTT. This chain links TRBV3-1 with TRBJ2-3, with 8 positions matching TRBD2. V shed 4 bases, J shed 8 bases, and the junction held 8 bases outside the gene matches. The CDR3 covers 14 residues. CDR1 is LGHDT, CDR2 YNNKEL, per germline (reference sequence).

There are a few counts of this clonotype. This chain uses TRBV20-1 with TRBJ1-1; TRBD1 matches at 7 bases. CDR3 length: 13 amino acids. V trimming: 3 bases; J trimming: 3 bases; junction bases outside the gene matches: 4. Germline V CDR1 and CDR2: DFQATT, SNEGSKA (reference sequence). Here the CDR3 DNA reads TGCAGTGCTAGTGTGACAGGGTACACTGAAGCTTTCTTT. Translated: CSASVTGYTEAFF.

CDR3 sequence (DNA): TGTGCCAGCAGCTTGAGCAGCGTATCCTACGAGCAGTACTTC. Protein: CASSLSSVSYEQYF. The J gene is TRBJ2-7, the V gene TRBV7-8; D not resolved. V lost 3 bases and J lost 1, with 10 bases in between. CDR3 length: 14 residues. The germline gives CDR1 SGHVS, CDR2 FQNEAQ.

This clonotype came up many times. This chain connects TRBV7-2 to TRBJ1-1, with TRBD1 as a possible D gene (6 bases). Deletions cut 2 bases from V and 0 bases from J, with 13 bases between. Germline-derived CDR1 and CDR2 are SGHTA and FQGNSA. CDR3 length equals 16 residues. CDR3 amino acids: CASSLWGLGMNTEAFF. CDR3 DNA: TGTGCCAGCAGCTTATGGGGGCTGGGGATGAACACTGAAGCTTTCTTT. Combining the CDR3 with reference TRBV7-2 and TRBJ1-1 gives the whole variable domain GAGVSQSPSNKVTEKGKDVELRCDPISGHTALYWYRQSLGQGLEFLIYFQGNSAPDKSGLPSDRFSAERTGGSVSTLTIQRTQQEDSAVYLCASSLWGLGMNTEAFFGQGTRLTVV.

This clonotype showed up many times. The genes are TRBV2 and TRBJ2-7; D unresolved. Trimming left V 3 bases short and J 3 bases short, with 6 bases between. The CDR3 spans 12 residues. The germline CDR1 and CDR2 sequences are SNHLY and FYNNEI. Written as DNA, the CDR3 is TGTGCCAGCAGTGAGAAGGGCTACGAGCAGTACGTC. Its translation is CASSEKGYEQYV.

This clonotype was counted between two and nine times. V usage is TRBV2 and J usage is TRBJ2-1; TRBD2 matches 11 bases. CDR3 size: 14 residues. The V and J ends lost 8 bases and 2 bases, in that order; junction bases with no gene match: 2. Germline-derived CDR1 and CDR2 are SNHLY and FYNNEI. This chain's CDR3 is CASSSGRPYNEQFF. In nucleotides, the CDR3 is TGTGCCAGCTCTAGCGGGAGGCCCTACAATGAGCAGTTCTTC.

The CDR3 loop reads CASSQDPTIRDLDTQYF. In nucleotides, the CDR3 is TGTGCCAGCAGCCAAGACCCTACCATCAGGGATTTGGATACGCAGTATTTT. The chain has TRBV3-1 and TRBJ2-3; D possibly corresponds to TRBD1 (5 bases). CDR3 length: 17 residues. V was trimmed by 0 bases and J by 6 bases, leaving 19 bases between them. From germline, CDR1 is LGHDT and CDR2 YNNKEL (reference sequence).